This entry lists 22 T cell receptor beta chains sequenced from one sample in a study of blood T cell repertoires in COVID-19. Sequencing was performed with immunoSEQ multiplex PCR; in TCRdb, only in-frame clones are kept and a portion is missing. Of approximately 92,000 clones listed, roughly 72% were seen once; the top ten hold about 22%. The source material was peripheral blood. All receptors come from a woman between 55 and 75 years old in a cohort sampled during active or convalescent COVID-19.

The chain links TRBV30 to TRBJ1-4, with 7 bases lining up with TRBD1. CDR3 length: 15 residues. V dropped 3 bases and J dropped 7; count of bases not matched to a gene: 11. Per the germline V gene, CDR1 is GTSNPN and CDR2 is SVGIG (reference sequence). CDR3 coding DNA: TGTGCCTGGAGCTTAGTTCAGGGGGGCTTTGAAAAACTGTTTTTT. Protein sequence: CAWSLVQGGFEKLFF.

This clone was seen only a few times. DNA of the CDR3: TGTGCCAGCAGCCAAGCATATGGGGGCGGGTCACCCCTCCACTTT. It codes for CASSQAYGGGSPLHF. J is TRBJ1-6 and V is TRBV4-2; weak D call: TRBD1 (6 bases). The germline V gene has CDR1 LGHNA and CDR2 YNFKEQ. The CDR3 sequence is 15 residues long. Deletions cut 1 base from V and 10 bases from J, with 14 bases between.

This clone was counted ten times or more. The chain couples TRBV4-2 to TRBJ1-2; D might be TRBD1 (6 bases). Germline CDR1 reads LGHNA; CDR2 reads YNFKEQ. The CDR3 contains 15 residues. V was shortened by 4 bases and J by 2 bases, with 14 bases between the two germline ends. CDR3 nucleotides: TGTGCCAGCAGCCGAGATCAGGGGAGCAACTATGGCTACACCTTC. This translates into CASSRDQGSNYGYTF.

This clone was seen a handful of times. The gene calls are TRBV7-3 and TRBJ2-1, with 9 bases that match TRBD1. Germline values: CDR1 SGHTA, CDR2 FQGTGA. The CDR3 runs 16 residues. Trimming removed 3 bases from V and 5 bases from J; junction bases left unmatched: 8. The CDR3, as DNA: TGTGCCAGCAGCTTCCTACAGGGGGCTCGGGACAATGAGCAGTTCTTC. This gives the protein CASSFLQGARDNEQFF.

The V call is TRBV7-9, the J call TRBJ2-1; 8 bases are shared with TRBD1. With 5 bases clipped from V and 6 bases from J, the junction kept 6 bases outside the gene matches. The CDR3 length is 14 residues. CDR1 is SEHNR, CDR2 FQNEAQ, per germline (reference sequence). The CDR3, as DNA: TGTGCCAGCAGCCCGGGACAGGCTTTCAATGAGCAGTTCTTC. The encoded protein is CASSPGQAFNEQFF. The full variable domain, its missing parts supplied by reference TRBV7-9 and TRBJ2-1, is DTGVSQNPRHKITKRGQNVTFRCDPISEHNRLYWYRQTLGQGPEFLTYFQNEAQLEKSRLLSDRFSAERPKGSFSTLEIQRTEQGDSAMYLCASSPGQAFNEQFFGPGTRLTVL.

The chain carries TRBV3-1 (or the pseudogene TRBV3-2) and TRBJ1-6, with unresolved D. CDR1 and CDR2 from the germline V gene are LGHDT and YNNKEL (reference sequence). V gave up 0 bases and J gave up 4 bases, with 10 bases separating them. The CDR3 runs to 16 residues. Here the CDR3 DNA reads TGTGCCAGCAGCCAAGATTCGCGGCAGTATAATTCACCCCTCCACTTT. It specifies CASSQDSRQYNSPLHF.

This clone was recorded only once. This chain joins TRBV7-6 and TRBJ2-7; TRBD1 matches 7 bases. Losses at the gene ends were 1 base for V and 3 bases for J; bases not matched to a gene: 12. CDR1 and CDR2 from the germline V gene are SGHVS and FNYEAQ. The CDR3 has 17 residues. The chain's CDR3 is CASSLGLPGQRSYEQYF. The CDR3, as DNA: TGTGCCAGCAGCTTAGGTCTTCCGGGACAGCGAAGCTACGAGCAGTACTTC.

The V gene is TRBV4-2, the J gene TRBJ1-1; 7 positions agree with TRBD1. Germline trimming cut 4 bases from V and 13 bases from J; bases unmatched to any gene: 12. Germline V gene data show CDR1 as LGHNA and CDR2 as YNFKEQ. The CDR3 sequence is 13 residues long. The CDR3 coding sequence is TGTGCCAGCAGCCCTTCGGACAGGTCGAATGTTTTCTTT. Translating gives CASSPSDRSNVFF.

This clone was seen once. The V call is TRBV2, the J call TRBJ2-1, with D possibly TRBD2 on 6 matching bases. Trimming stripped 0 bases from V and 0 bases from J, with 18 bases between. Germline assignment: CDR1 SNHLY and CDR2 FYNNEI. This CDR3 has 19 residues. For the CDR3, the DNA is TGTGCCAGCAGTGAAGCGCAAAGCGGAGGGGTAAGCTCCTACAATGAGCAGTTCTTC. It specifies CASSEAQSGGVSSYNEQFF.

This clone was counted between two and nine times. This chain connects TRBV7-2 to TRBJ2-7, with D maybe TRBD2 (6 bases). The germline V gene encodes CDR1 SGHTA and CDR2 FQGNSA. The CDR3 is 15 amino acids. Trimming took off 6 bases at V and 0 bases at J, with 15 bases between the two ends. CDR3 DNA: TGTGCCAGCAGTAGGGGCGGGGCGGACTCCTACGAGCAGTACTTC. This translates into CASSRGGADSYEQYF.

The V and J genes are TRBV6-5 and TRBJ1-5, with a weak D call TRBD1 (5 bases). CDR1 is MNHEY, CDR2 SVGAGI, per germline. Deletions cut 6 bases from V and 0 bases from J, with 12 bases between. CDR3 size: 15 residues. The CDR3 loop is CASSTGGASNQPQHF. The CDR3 DNA reads TGTGCCAGCAGCACGGGGGGAGCTAGCAATCAGCCCCAGCATTTT.

V is TRBV5-1 and J is TRBJ1-2; D is uncertain. V was shortened by 0 bases and J by 4 bases, with 7 bases between the two germline ends. The V gene's germline CDR1 is SGHRS and CDR2 YFSETQ. The CDR3 covers 13 residues. As DNA, the CDR3 is TGCGCCAGCAGCTTGGAAGCGGGCTATGGCTACACCTTC. Translation: CASSLEAGYGYTF. The whole variable domain, remainder taken from reference TRBV5-1 and TRBJ1-2, is KAGVTQTPRYLIKTRGQQVTLSCSPISGHRSVSWYQQTPGQGLQFLFEYFSETQRNKGNFPGRFSGRQFSNSRSEMNVSTLELGDSALYLCASSLEAGYGYTFGSGTRLTVV.

The chain recombines TRBV5-6 with TRBJ1-4; 9 positions agree with TRBD1. With 1 base clipped from V and 8 bases from J, the junction kept 6 bases outside the gene matches. The CDR3 consists of 15 residues. Germline V lookup: CDR1 SGHDT, CDR2 YYEEEE. The CDR3 spells CASSLTGGTREKLFF. Here the CDR3 DNA reads TGTGCCAGCAGCTTGACAGGGGGCACTCGGGAAAAACTGTTTTTT.

V and J are TRBV7-9 and TRBJ2-3, with 8 nucleotides matching TRBD1. The germline CDR1 and CDR2 sequences are SEHNR and FQNEAQ (reference sequence). The V gene end was trimmed by 5 bases and the J gene end by 8 bases; junction bases not matched to a gene: 15. The CDR3 covers 16 residues. CDR3 coding DNA: TGTGCCAGCAGCGAAAGACAGGGGAAATGGGTCATTACGCAGTATTTT. Protein product: CASSERQGKWVITQYF.

The rearrangement joins TRBV6-5 to TRBJ1-5; 10 bases match TRBD1. Germline CDR1 reads MNHEY; CDR2 reads SVGAGI. The CDR3 extends over 16 amino acids. The J segment lost 0 bases and the V segment lost 4 bases, leaving 3 bases of the junction unmatched. The CDR3 here is CASSSGQGYSNQPQHF. DNA of the CDR3: TGTGCCAGCAGTTCGGGACAGGGGTATAGCAATCAGCCCCAGCATTTT.

CDR3 DNA sequence: TGTGCCAGCAGCTTAGTGGGAGGGGATAGCAATCAGCCCCAGCATTTT. Protein product: CASSLVGGDSNQPQHF. The chain uses TRBV7-2 and TRBJ1-5; possible D gene TRBD1, 5 bases. The CDR3 is 16 residues long. In germline, CDR1 is SGHTA, CDR2 FQGNSA. The V end lost 1 base, the J end lost 0 bases, and 10 bases lay between the germline ends.

The chain combines TRBV4-2 with TRBJ2-3, with TRBD2 identical over 10 bases. With 0 bases clipped from V and 2 bases from J, the junction kept 5 bases outside the gene matches. From germline, CDR1 is LGHNA and CDR2 YNFKEQ. CDR3 length: 17 residues. The CDR3 sequence is CASSQDLAGVVTDTQYF. Written as DNA, the CDR3 is TGTGCCAGCAGCCAAGATCTAGCGGGGGTGGTCACAGATACGCAGTATTTT.

The CDR3 bases are TGTGCCAGCAGCTTGCGGGGGACCTTCTACAATGAGCAGTTCTTC. Translated: CASSLRGTFYNEQFF. The V and J genes are TRBV5-6 and TRBJ2-1, with D possibly being TRBD2 (6 bases). Deletions cut 1 base from V and 3 bases from J, with 11 bases between. This CDR3 region has 15 residues. The germline CDR1 and CDR2 sequences are SGHDT and YYEEEE.

This rearrangement joins TRBV19 to TRBJ1-5; perhaps TRBD1 as D (5 bases). CDR3 length: 14 residues. Germline-derived CDR1 and CDR2 are LNHDA and SQIVND (reference sequence). V lost 1 base and J lost 5, with 9 bases in between. The DNA of the CDR3 is TGTGCCAGTAGTATAGGGAGCAGGGATCAGCCCCAGCATTTT. Translation: CASSIGSRDQPQHF. Looking up the rest from reference TRBV19 and TRBJ1-5 gives the full variable domain: DGGITQSPKYLFRKEGQNVTLSCEQNLNHDAMYWYRQDPGQGLRLIYYSQIVNDFQKGDIAEGYSVSREKKESFPLTVTSAQKNPTAFYLCASSIGSRDQPQHFGDGTRLSIL.

The V gene is TRBV7-9, the J gene TRBJ1-3, with D possibly matching TRBD1 (5 bases). This CDR3 has 14 residues. V dropped 5 bases and J dropped 4 bases, with 12 bases sitting between them. The germline V gene has CDR1 SEHNR and CDR2 FQNEAQ (reference sequence). The CDR3, as DNA: TGTGCCAGCAGCACAGGTTACGGCGGAAACACCATATATTTT. Amino acids: CASSTGYGGNTIYF.

V usage is TRBV5-6 and J usage is TRBJ1-2; TRBD1 is a possible D gene (5 bases). Trimming stripped 6 bases from V and 4 bases from J, with 31 bases between. CDR1 and CDR2 from the germline V gene are SGHDT and YYEEEE. The CDR3 sequence is 19 residues long. The CDR3 nucleotides read TGTGCCAGCATCCACCTGGTGGGGGTGGAGGGGCCATACGGCTATGGCTACACCTTC. It codes for CASIHLVGVEGPYGYGYTF.

The count of this clone is one. The rearrangement uses TRBV5-1 and TRBJ2-2, with 9 positions matching TRBD1. The germline gives CDR1 SGHRS, CDR2 YFSETQ. V shed 4 bases, J shed 3 bases, and the junction held 10 bases outside the gene matches. The CDR3 is 17 residues long. The CDR3 nucleotides read TGCGCCAGCAGCATTTCTGCCGGGACAGGGCACACCGGGGAGCTGTTTTTT. This sequence encodes CASSISAGTGHTGELFF.